Shown below are 9 T cell receptor beta chains from a single sample sequenced in a study of T cell repertoires in cytomegalovirus infection. Their recognized antigens are unknown. TCRdb fed the reads into MiXCR, producing one record per CDR3 protein. This sample has 650,000 to 900,000 distinct CDR3 sequences, with roughly 29% found just once. Sample: cultured CD8+ T cells from PBMCs, taken from culture after CMV antigen stimulation. The receptors stem from a human donor in good health (CMV status not recorded). Some clones in this sample may be carry-over from other donors' samples.

There are a few counts of this clonotype. The chain links TRBV7-3 to TRBJ2-6; TRBD1 is a possible D gene (5 bases). V dropped 0 bases and J dropped 0 bases, with 15 bases sitting between them. This CDR3 contains 19 residues. Per germline, CDR1 SGHTA and CDR2 FQGTGA. The CDR3 nucleotides read TGTGCCAGCAGCTTAACGTCCGCTGGGGCCTACTCTGGGGCCAACGTCCTGACTTTC. Protein sequence: CASSLTSAGAYSGANVLTF.

This chain links TRBV7-9 with TRBJ2-1, with D perhaps TRBD1 (6 bases). Per the germline V gene, CDR1 is SEHNR and CDR2 is FQNEAQ (reference sequence). This CDR3 comprises 15 residues. V gave up 6 bases and J gave up 0 bases, with 12 bases separating them. The CDR3 protein is CASSDTDSSYNEQFF. The CDR3 DNA sequence: TGTGCCAGCAGTGATACGGACAGCTCCTACAATGAGCAGTTCTTC.

CDR3 region: CATSSIRGQVLGETQYF. In nucleotides, the CDR3 is TGTGCCACCAGCAGCATAAGAGGACAGGTATTGGGAGAGACCCAGTACTTC. The rearrangement joins TRBV15 to TRBJ2-5, with 7 bases identical to TRBD1. The CDR3 length is 17 residues. V lost 3 bases to trimming and J lost 4 bases; unmatched junction nucleotides: 14. CDR1 and CDR2 (germline): LNHNV, YYDKDF (reference sequence).

Only a few counts were recorded for this clonotype. The chain employs TRBV6-2 or TRBV6-3 and TRBJ2-5, with D possibly being TRBD1 (6 bases). V was shortened by 3 bases and J by 9 bases, with 20 bases between the two germline ends. The germline gives CDR1 MNHEY, CDR2 SVGEGT. The CDR3 spans 15 residues. The CDR3 DNA is TGTGCCAGCAGTTATTGGTCCCGGACAGCCGATTCCCAGTACTTC. Encoded protein: CASSYWSRTADSQYF.

The J gene is TRBJ2-1, the V gene TRBV6-2 or TRBV6-3, with D possibly TRBD2 on 6 matching bases. The CDR3 is 15 amino acids. The germline V gene has CDR1 MNHEY and CDR2 SVGEGT. V lost 2 bases, J lost 3 bases, and 11 bases lay in between. The CDR3 reads CASSYVGEVYNEQFF. The CDR3 DNA is TGTGCCAGCAGTTACGTGGGGGAGGTCTACAATGAGCAGTTCTTC.

This clonotype has more than one count but fewer than ten. V gene TRBV5-1 combines with J gene TRBJ1-1, with a tentative D call TRBD1 (5 bases). CDR1 and CDR2 (germline): SGHRS, YFSETQ. The CDR3 sequence is 14 residues long. Trimming left V 0 bases short and J 7 bases short, with 13 bases between. The CDR3 loop reads CASSLVGTADEAFF. In DNA form, the CDR3 reads TGCGCCAGCAGCTTGGTAGGGACCGCTGATGAAGCTTTCTTT.

This chain connects TRBV7-6 to TRBJ2-2, with 7 bases identical to TRBD2. V shed 5 bases, J shed 0 bases, and the junction held 9 bases outside the gene matches. Germline CDR1 and CDR2: SGHVS and FNYEAQ. The CDR3 runs to 17 residues. CDR3: CASSPRGLAANTGELFF. The CDR3 DNA is TGTGCCAGCAGCCCTAGAGGCCTAGCGGCGAACACCGGGGAGCTGTTTTTT.

This clonotype was observed at least ten times. The gene calls are TRBV7-6 and TRBJ2-3, with 8 nucleotides matching TRBD2. Germline CDR1 reads SGHVS; CDR2 reads FNYEAQ. The CDR3 is 16 amino acids. V lost 1 base and J lost 3; bases outside the gene matches: 6. CDR3 nucleotides: TGTGCCAGCAGCTTAGGCCCGCGGGGGGAGACAGATACGCAGTATTTT. Its protein product is CASSLGPRGETDTQYF.

The rearrangement uses TRBV6-2 or TRBV6-3 and TRBJ2-1, with D tentatively TRBD2 (5 bases). Germline assignment: CDR1 MNHEY and CDR2 SVGEGT. Between the trimmed V and J ends, which lost 5 bases and 0 bases, there was a span of 17 bases. The CDR3 has 17 amino acids. CDR3 protein: CASSPWTFLSSYNEQFF. The CDR3 DNA follows: TGTGCCAGCAGTCCCTGGACTTTCTTGAGCTCCTACAATGAGCAGTTCTTC.